This T cell receptor beta chain originates from a study of blood T cell repertoires in COVID-19. Study details: PBMCs, B-cell-depleted T cells, or T cells were the source of the cDNA or gDNA that made up the material.

The protocol was immunoSEQ multiplex PCR, while the TCRdb copy is restricted to in-frame clones and leaves out a portion. The repertoire includes around 320,000 clones, approximately 85% of them detected once, and 7.2% sits in the top ten. This CDR3 comprises 14 residues. Between the trimmed V and J ends, which lost 6 bases and 4 bases, there was a span of 15 bases. CDR1 MNHEY and CDR2 SVGAGI come from the germline V gene. The chain recombines TRBV6-5 with TRBJ1-1; TRBD1 might be the D (6 bases). The sample comprised peripheral blood. This TCR was recovered from a human donor in a cohort sampled during active COVID-19. CDR3 DNA: TGTGCCAGCAGCCTTAGTGTAGGGGGCACTGAAGCTTTCTTT. It translates to CASSLSVGGTEAFF.